These 11 T cell receptor beta chains came from one sample sequenced in a study of blood T cell repertoires in COVID-19 (dated by TCRdb to the early 2020s). The library was prepared using the immunoSEQ multiplex PCR assay. The clones in this table, taken by TCRdb from immuneACCESS, are in-frame only. Not every clone is retained; where verified, under half of the shortfall comes from an unresolved V gene, and the cause of the rest is unknown. The sample table records more than 85,000 clones; around four fifths of these occur just once. In total, the top ten clones hold around a sixth of the sample. The specimen sequenced was peripheral blood. Receptors were obtained from a woman aged 60 to 75 with acute or convalescent COVID-19.

This clone was seen a handful of times. The gene calls are TRBV28 and TRBJ1-3; D remains unclear. The V and J ends lost 3 bases and 0 bases respectively, with 6 bases between them. In germline, CDR1 is MDHEN, CDR2 SYDVKM. The CDR3 is 14 residues long. The CDR3 spells CASSFPGSGNTIYF. DNA of the CDR3: TGTGCCAGCAGTTTTCCAGGCTCTGGAAACACCATATATTTT.

Comment on this clone: Other DNA sequences in the sample encode the same CDR3. This rearrangement joins TRBV5-1 to TRBJ1-2; a weak D match, TRBD1 (6 bases). Per the germline V gene, CDR1 is SGHRS and CDR2 is YFSETQ. Trimming took off 0 bases at V and 4 bases at J, with 10 bases between the two ends. There are 14 residues in the CDR3. CDR3 in DNA: TGCGCCAGCAGCTTGGAGGGGGTGCGCTATGGCTACACCTTC. Amino acids: CASSLEGVRYGYTF.

The chain joins TRBV10-2 to TRBJ2-7, with a possible D match to TRBD1 (6 bases). The length of the CDR3 is 16 residues. The V end was cut by 6 bases, the J end by 3 bases, with 21 bases between. The germline V gene encodes CDR1 WSHSY and CDR2 SAAADI. In DNA form, the CDR3 reads TGCGCCAGCAGAAAAGGGAACATCGGACAGAACTACGAGCAGTACTTC. Its protein is CASRKGNIGQNYEQYF.

This clone was detected only a few times. The CDR3 spells CASSYNRQETQYF. CDR3 bases: TGTGCCAGCAGTTACAACAGGCAAGAGACCCAGTACTTC. The chain employs TRBV6-2 or TRBV6-3 and TRBJ2-5, with D possibly TRBD1 on 5 matching bases. CDR1 is MNHEY and CDR2 is SVGEGT in the germline V gene. The ends were cut back, 2 bases at V and 2 bases at J, with 6 bases in the middle. The CDR3 contains 13 residues.

J is TRBJ2-7 and V is TRBV19; tentative D call: TRBD1 (6 bases). The CDR3 has 13 residues. V was clipped by 3 bases and J by 7 bases, with 13 bases between them. CDR1 is LNHDA, CDR2 SQIVND, per germline (reference sequence). Here the CDR3 DNA reads TGTGCCAGTAGTATGGGGGCCCAGTGGGAGCAGTACTTC. Protein: CASSMGAQWEQYF.

The chain couples TRBV11-2 to TRBJ1-1, with TRBD1 matching 9 bases. V lost 5 bases to trimming and J lost 8 bases; unmatched junction nucleotides: 6. This CDR3 comprises 13 residues. Germline V CDR1 and CDR2: SGHAT, FQNNGV. The CDR3 nucleotides read TGTGCCAGCAGCCAGGACAGGGGAAGCGAAGCTTTCTTT. This translates into CASSQDRGSEAFF.

This clone has more than one count but fewer than ten. The J gene is TRBJ1-6, the V gene TRBV7-2; possible D gene TRBD1, 6 bases. From germline, CDR1 is SGHTA and CDR2 FQGNSA. The V end lost 3 bases, the J end lost 8 bases, and 11 bases lay between the germline ends. This CDR3 is 14 amino acids long. The CDR3 region has the DNA TGTGCCAGCAGCTTCCAGACAGGCGATTCACCCCTCCACTTT. This gives the protein CASSFQTGDSPLHF.

This sequence joins TRBV7-9 and TRBJ2-7, with TRBD1 as a possible D gene (6 bases). Between the trimmed V and J ends, which lost 5 bases and 0 bases, there was a span of 11 bases. This CDR3 is built from 14 residues. Germline V gene lookup returns CDR1 SEHNR and CDR2 FQNEAQ (reference sequence). The chain's CDR3 is CASSKTGRSYEQYF. The CDR3 DNA sequence: TGTGCCAGCAGCAAGACAGGCCGCTCCTACGAGCAGTACTTC.

Details on this clone: Different DNA sequences within this sample yield the same CDR3. J is TRBJ2-3 and V is TRBV19; 11 nucleotides line up with TRBD1. The germline V gene has CDR1 LNHDA and CDR2 SQIVND (reference sequence). V shed 9 bases and J 3 bases; nucleotides not matched to a gene: 2. The CDR3 runs to 13 residues. The CDR3 here is CASRDRGTDTQYF. The CDR3 DNA reads TGTGCCAGCCGGGACAGGGGGACAGATACGCAGTATTTT.

The V gene is TRBV7-9, the J gene TRBJ1-2; D is undetermined. V was clipped by 0 bases and J by 6 bases, with 8 bases between them. Germline V gene data show CDR1 as SEHNR and CDR2 as FQNEAQ (reference sequence). There are 13 residues in the CDR3. CDR3 region: CASSLAAQDGYTF. The DNA for the CDR3 is TGTGCCAGCAGCTTAGCGGCGCAGGATGGCTACACCTTC.

A few counts support this clone. The sample contains more than one DNA sequence encoding this CDR3. J is TRBJ1-2 and V is TRBV6-1, with D tentatively TRBD1 (5 bases). CDR3 length equals 15 residues. The ends were cut back, 2 bases at V and 4 bases at J, with 14 bases in the middle. Germline assignment: CDR1 MNHNS and CDR2 SASEGT. CDR3 in amino acids: CASSERSGGIYGYTF. For the CDR3, the DNA is TGTGCCAGCAGTGAAAGGTCGGGGGGGATCTATGGCTACACCTTC.